The 29 T cell receptor beta chains below all came from one sample that was sequenced in a study of T-cell memory formation after mild COVID-19. TCRdb called the 5' RACE reads again in MiXCR, with one record for every CDR3 protein. The repertoire consists of under 600,000 distinct CDR3 sequences, with 20% to 25% occurring once and the leading ten covering approximately 8.4%. The sample comprised PBMCs or a T cell subset sorted from them (not recorded which). These receptors were taken from an adult woman who had mild COVID-19 (a few samples of this study predate the infection). Cell type and time point are not known.

The genes are TRBV6-2 or TRBV6-3 and TRBJ2-1, with D possibly matching TRBD1 (6 bases). The germline gives CDR1 MNHEY, CDR2 SVGEGT. The CDR3 covers 15 residues. V was shortened by 4 bases and J by 1 base, with 11 bases between the two germline ends. CDR3 coding DNA: TGTGCCAGCAGTTTTACAGGGCTGTCCTACAATGAGCAGTTCTTC. It encodes CASSFTGLSYNEQFF.

The rearrangement links TRBV11-1 to TRBJ2-7, with 13 bases that match TRBD2. The CDR3 totals 16 residues. Germline CDR1 and CDR2: SGHAT and FQDESV (reference sequence). V shed 4 bases, J shed 3 bases, and the junction held 6 bases outside the gene matches. The CDR3 sequence is CASSWGLAGTNYEQYF. The DNA of the CDR3 is TGTGCCAGCAGCTGGGGACTAGCGGGAACAAACTACGAGCAGTACTTC.

The rearrangement uses TRBV3-1 and TRBJ2-3; D perhaps matches TRBD1 (7 bases). CDR1 and CDR2 (germline): LGHDT, YNNKEL (reference sequence). V dropped 0 bases and J dropped 3 bases, with 19 bases sitting between them. CDR3 length: 18 residues. The CDR3 is CASSQERLQGRLTDTQYF. CDR3 in DNA: TGTGCCAGCAGCCAAGAGAGGTTACAGGGGAGGTTAACAGATACGCAGTATTTT.

A few counts support this clonotype. J is TRBJ2-7 and V is TRBV6-6; TRBD2 aligns across 11 bases. Losses at the gene ends were 5 bases for V and 5 bases for J; bases not matched to a gene: 8. The CDR3 is 15 amino acids. Germline values: CDR1 MNHNY, CDR2 SVGAGI (reference sequence). CDR3 DNA sequence: TGTGCCAGCAGTAATACCGGGACTAGCGGCGACGAGCAGTACTTC. Translation gives CASSNTGTSGDEQYF.

The V gene is TRBV6-5, the J gene TRBJ1-2, with 10 bases matching TRBD1. This CDR3 region has 16 residues. With 0 bases clipped from V and 4 bases from J, the junction kept 5 bases outside the gene matches. Germline CDR1 reads MNHEY; CDR2 reads SVGAGI. CDR3 amino acids: CASSYSRTGGRYGYTF. CDR3 coding DNA: TGTGCCAGCAGTTACTCCCGGACAGGGGGACGCTATGGCTACACCTTC.

This clonotype has only a few counts. J is TRBJ2-2 and V is TRBV24-1; D is possibly TRBD2 (5 bases). V was shortened by 5 bases and J by 0 bases, with 9 bases between the two germline ends. The germline V gene encodes CDR1 KGHDR and CDR2 SFDVKD. This CDR3 contains 15 residues. This CDR3 is CATSVVGANTGELFF. In DNA, the CDR3 is TGTGCCACCAGTGTTGTGGGAGCGAACACCGGGGAGCTGTTTTTT.

This sequence joins TRBV30 and TRBJ2-6; D not certain. Trimming removed 2 bases from V and 3 bases from J, with 11 bases in between. This CDR3 is built from 15 residues. Germline CDR1 GTSNPN, CDR2 SVGIG (reference sequence). In DNA, the CDR3 is TGTGCCTGGAGTCTTCTAGGAAGTGGGGCCAACGTCCTGACTTTC. Its protein is CAWSLLGSGANVLTF. The variable domain in full, with the rest retrieved from reference TRBV30 and TRBJ2-6, is SQTIHQWPATLVQPVGSPLSLECTVEGTSNPNLYWYRQAAGRGLQLLFYSVGIGQISSEVPQNLSASRPQDRQFILSSKKLLLSDSGFYLCAWSLLGSGANVLTFGAGSRLTVL.

The chain joins TRBV24-1 to TRBJ2-7; D unresolved. V was shortened by 0 bases and J by 0 bases, with 14 bases between the two germline ends. CDR3 size: 17 residues. The germline gives CDR1 KGHDR, CDR2 SFDVKD. DNA of the CDR3: TGTGCCACCAGTGATTTGCGACGCTCAACTTTCTCCTACGAGCAGTACTTC. Translating it yields CATSDLRRSTFSYEQYF.

The rearrangement joins TRBV15 to TRBJ2-7, with no clear D. The CDR3 contains 14 residues. V was pared by 5 bases and J by 4 bases, with 15 bases between. Germline CDR1 and CDR2: LNHNV and YYDKDF (reference sequence). The CDR3 coding sequence is TGTGCCACCAGCCCCTCGGACGGCCATTACGAGCAGTACTTC. It yields the protein CATSPSDGHYEQYF.

This chain links TRBV11-2 with TRBJ2-7; TRBD1 is a possible D gene (6 bases). Trimming cost V 0 bases and J 4 bases, with 10 bases left between them. The CDR3 totals 14 residues. Per germline, CDR1 SGHAT and CDR2 FQNNGV. CDR3 residues: CASSLDTGTYEQYF. The CDR3 DNA reads as TGTGCCAGCAGCTTAGATACAGGGACGTACGAGCAGTACTTC.

The table lists this clonotype with a few counts. The genes are TRBV29-1 and TRBJ2-7; 9 nucleotides match TRBD1. The length of the CDR3 is 14 residues. Germline trimming cut 2 bases from V and 6 bases from J; bases unmatched to any gene: 8. The germline CDR1 and CDR2 sequences are SQVTM and ANQGSEA. The CDR3 loop reads CSVEPGQGGSEQYF. The CDR3 DNA is TGCAGCGTTGAACCGGGACAGGGCGGGTCCGAGCAGTACTTC.

This sequence joins TRBV6-2 or TRBV6-3 and TRBJ1-2, with 8 bases fitting TRBD1. Germline V gene sequence: CDR1 MNHEY, CDR2 SVGEGT. CDR3 length equals 20 residues. J lost 1 base, V lost 0 bases, and 16 bases had no gene match. The CDR3 coding sequence is TGTGCCAGCAGTTACTCGACGCACTACGACAGGGGATTTCTTAACTATGGCTACACCTTC. Amino acids: CASSYSTHYDRGFLNYGYTF.

This clonotype has a handful of counts. This sequence joins TRBV6-5 and TRBJ2-1; 8 nucleotides align to TRBD1. CDR3 length: 14 amino acids. Looked up from germline, CDR1 is MNHEY and CDR2 is SVGAGI. Unmatched junction bases numbered 5, after V lost 2 bases and J lost 8 bases. The CDR3 DNA is TGTGCCAGCAGTTACCACGGACAGGGTGATGAGCAGTTCTTC. Its protein product is CASSYHGQGDEQFF.

The chain employs TRBV19 and TRBJ2-7; TRBD1 aligns across 9 bases. From germline, CDR1 is LNHDA and CDR2 SQIVND (reference sequence). The V and J ends lost 7 bases and 0 bases, in that order; junction bases with no gene match: 10. The CDR3 has 16 residues. The CDR3 DNA reads as TGTGCCAGTACCCCACGGACAGGGGAAGGCTCCTACGAGCAGTACTTC. It is translated as CASTPRTGEGSYEQYF.

The rearrangement joins TRBV12-3 or TRBV12-4 to TRBJ2-7; 9 bases are a match to TRBD2. The CDR3 consists of 12 residues. V shed 7 bases and J 4 bases; nucleotides not matched to a gene: 2. CDR3 amino acids: CASTAGGYEQYF. In DNA, the CDR3 is TGTGCCAGCACCGCGGGGGGGTACGAGCAGTACTTC.

The genes are TRBV7-9 and TRBJ2-7, with 8 bases matching TRBD2. Germline V gene sequence: CDR1 SEHNR, CDR2 FQNEAQ (reference sequence). The CDR3 has 15 amino acids. V trimming: 4 bases; J trimming: 1 base; junction bases outside the gene matches: 6. The CDR3 protein is CASSSVAGQSYEQYF. CDR3 DNA sequence: TGTGCCAGCAGCTCTGTAGCGGGGCAGTCCTACGAGCAGTACTTC.

The sample holds a few counts of this clonotype. The chain recombines TRBV7-9 with TRBJ1-2; TRBD1 is a possible D gene (5 bases). Germline assignment: CDR1 SEHNR and CDR2 FQNEAQ (reference sequence). Trimming removed 3 bases at V and 0 bases at J, with 11 bases between. This CDR3 has 15 amino acids. The CDR3 loop reads CASSFGDRSNYGYTF. In DNA form, the CDR3 reads TGTGCCAGCAGCTTCGGGGACCGTTCTAACTATGGCTACACCTTC.

This clonotype was seen only a few times. The chain combines TRBV20-1 with TRBJ2-1, with 12 bases that match TRBD2. V lost 5 bases to trimming and J lost 7 bases; unmatched junction nucleotides: 3. The CDR3 sequence is 13 residues long. The germline CDR1 and CDR2 sequences are DFQATT and SNEGSKA (reference sequence). The DNA of the CDR3 is TGCAGTGCTCGGACTAGCGGGGTAAATGAGCAGTTCTTC. This translates into CSARTSGVNEQFF.

This clonotype was seen a handful of times. The gene calls are TRBV5-1 and TRBJ2-4; D might be TRBD1 (6 bases). The germline V gene encodes CDR1 SGHRS and CDR2 YFSETQ. V was clipped by 4 bases and J by 1 base, with 18 bases between them. The CDR3 sequence is 17 residues long. The CDR3 region is CASSKPVQGKAKNIQYF. The CDR3 DNA sequence: TGCGCCAGCAGCAAGCCGGTACAGGGAAAGGCCAAAAACATTCAGTACTTC.

Remarks on this clonotype: At one of its ends the junction is not consistent with the germline gene, which may arise from a read error. This rearrangement joins TRBV19 to TRBJ1-5; TRBD1 might be the D (5 bases). CDR1 is LNHDA and CDR2 is SQIVND in the germline V gene (reference sequence). CDR3 size: 16 residues. The CDR3 DNA follows: TGTGCCAGTAGGATAGGACATCTTTATAGCAATCAGCCCCAGCATTTT. Protein: CASRIGHLYSNQPQHF.

The rearrangement uses TRBV5-1 and TRBJ2-7; 11 nucleotides agree with TRBD1. V lost 3 bases to trimming and J lost 2 bases; unmatched junction nucleotides: 10. The germline V gene encodes CDR1 SGHRS and CDR2 YFSETQ. The CDR3 contains 17 residues. CDR3 DNA: TGCGCCAGCAGCTCTTTCACGGTGGACAGGGGGCCCTACGAGCAGTACTTC. Protein sequence: CASSSFTVDRGPYEQYF. Combining the CDR3 with reference TRBV5-1 and TRBJ2-7 gives the whole variable domain KAGVTQTPRYLIKTRGQQVTLSCSPISGHRSVSWYQQTPGQGLQFLFEYFSETQRNKGNFPGRFSGRQFSNSRSEMNVSTLELGDSALYLCASSSFTVDRGPYEQYFGPGTRLTVT.

The rearrangement joins TRBV12-3 or TRBV12-4 to TRBJ2-3, with no clear D. The CDR3 loop spans 14 amino acids. The CDR3 loop is CAQRTATSTDTQYF. DNA for the CDR3: TGTGCGCAGCGTACGGCTACTAGCACAGATACGCAGTATTTT.

This clonotype was counted a few times. This chain uses TRBV5-6 with TRBJ2-2; unclear D gene. Trimming took 1 base from V and 6 from J, leaving 7 bases between them. The CDR3 is made up of 13 amino acids. The germline V gene has CDR1 SGHDT and CDR2 YYEEEE. The CDR3 coding sequence is TGTGCCAGCAGCTTGCCCTGGTCCGGGGAGCTGTTTTTT. This translates into CASSLPWSGELFF.

Turning to this clonotype: Being one base from a much bigger clone, this may be a read error. V and J are TRBV5-5 and TRBJ1-2, with a weak D call TRBD1 (5 bases). This CDR3 is 15 amino acids long. The V gene's germline CDR1 is SGHKS and CDR2 YYEKEE (reference sequence). The CDR3 region is CASSPASQGYYGHTF. Written as DNA, the CDR3 is TGTGCCAGCAGCCCCGCCTCTCAGGGATACTATGGCCACACCTTC.

This clonotype was observed a few times. J is TRBJ2-3 and V is TRBV12-3 or TRBV12-4; tentatively, D is TRBD1 (6 bases). V was trimmed by 6 bases and J by 6 bases, leaving 10 bases between them. This CDR3 spans 12 amino acids. The CDR3, as DNA: TGTGCCAGCAGGTACAGGGCGGATACGCAGTATTTT. It translates to CASRYRADTQYF.

The chain is built from TRBV19 and TRBJ2-1; possibly TRBD1 or TRBD2 for D (5 bases each). Per germline, CDR1 LNHDA and CDR2 SQIVND (reference sequence). The ends were cut back, 0 bases at V and 5 bases at J, with 14 bases in the middle. CDR3 length equals 16 residues. CDR3 loop: CASSIDEGPYDNEQFF. CDR3 bases: TGTGCCAGTAGTATAGACGAGGGGCCGTATGACAATGAGCAGTTCTTC. Looking up the rest from reference TRBV19 and TRBJ2-1 gives the full variable domain: DGGITQSPKYLFRKEGQNVTLSCEQNLNHDAMYWYRQDPGQGLRLIYYSQIVNDFQKGDIAEGYSVSREKKESFPLTVTSAQKNPTAFYLCASSIDEGPYDNEQFFGPGTRLTVL.

This clonotype was observed a few times. J is TRBJ2-3 and V is TRBV12-3 or TRBV12-4; 7 nucleotides line up with TRBD1. With 2 bases clipped from V and 2 bases from J, the junction kept 4 bases outside the gene matches. CDR3 length equals 15 residues. The CDR3 bases are TGTGCCAGCAGTTTAAAGGGGGCAGCCACAGATACGCAGTATTTT. Translating gives CASSLKGAATDTQYF.

The V call is TRBV20-1, the J call TRBJ2-4; D might be TRBD2 (6 bases). This CDR3 is 16 amino acids long. The V and J ends lost 6 bases and 1 base respectively, with 19 bases between them. Per germline, CDR1 DFQATT and CDR2 SNEGSKA (reference sequence). CDR3 nucleotides: TGCAGTGCCCTTGACCCCGCGGAGGGCGCCAAAAACATTCAGTACTTC. Protein sequence: CSALDPAEGAKNIQYF.

The chain has TRBV7-2 and TRBJ2-7, with 7 bases aligning to TRBD2. The CDR3 runs to 15 residues. The ends lost 1 base at V and 2 bases at J; junction bases unmatched: 5. The V gene's germline CDR1 is SGHTA and CDR2 FQGNSA. CDR3 sequence reads: CASSLGGSSPYEQYF. DNA for the CDR3: TGTGCCAGCAGCTTAGGCGGGAGTTCCCCCTACGAGCAGTACTTC.